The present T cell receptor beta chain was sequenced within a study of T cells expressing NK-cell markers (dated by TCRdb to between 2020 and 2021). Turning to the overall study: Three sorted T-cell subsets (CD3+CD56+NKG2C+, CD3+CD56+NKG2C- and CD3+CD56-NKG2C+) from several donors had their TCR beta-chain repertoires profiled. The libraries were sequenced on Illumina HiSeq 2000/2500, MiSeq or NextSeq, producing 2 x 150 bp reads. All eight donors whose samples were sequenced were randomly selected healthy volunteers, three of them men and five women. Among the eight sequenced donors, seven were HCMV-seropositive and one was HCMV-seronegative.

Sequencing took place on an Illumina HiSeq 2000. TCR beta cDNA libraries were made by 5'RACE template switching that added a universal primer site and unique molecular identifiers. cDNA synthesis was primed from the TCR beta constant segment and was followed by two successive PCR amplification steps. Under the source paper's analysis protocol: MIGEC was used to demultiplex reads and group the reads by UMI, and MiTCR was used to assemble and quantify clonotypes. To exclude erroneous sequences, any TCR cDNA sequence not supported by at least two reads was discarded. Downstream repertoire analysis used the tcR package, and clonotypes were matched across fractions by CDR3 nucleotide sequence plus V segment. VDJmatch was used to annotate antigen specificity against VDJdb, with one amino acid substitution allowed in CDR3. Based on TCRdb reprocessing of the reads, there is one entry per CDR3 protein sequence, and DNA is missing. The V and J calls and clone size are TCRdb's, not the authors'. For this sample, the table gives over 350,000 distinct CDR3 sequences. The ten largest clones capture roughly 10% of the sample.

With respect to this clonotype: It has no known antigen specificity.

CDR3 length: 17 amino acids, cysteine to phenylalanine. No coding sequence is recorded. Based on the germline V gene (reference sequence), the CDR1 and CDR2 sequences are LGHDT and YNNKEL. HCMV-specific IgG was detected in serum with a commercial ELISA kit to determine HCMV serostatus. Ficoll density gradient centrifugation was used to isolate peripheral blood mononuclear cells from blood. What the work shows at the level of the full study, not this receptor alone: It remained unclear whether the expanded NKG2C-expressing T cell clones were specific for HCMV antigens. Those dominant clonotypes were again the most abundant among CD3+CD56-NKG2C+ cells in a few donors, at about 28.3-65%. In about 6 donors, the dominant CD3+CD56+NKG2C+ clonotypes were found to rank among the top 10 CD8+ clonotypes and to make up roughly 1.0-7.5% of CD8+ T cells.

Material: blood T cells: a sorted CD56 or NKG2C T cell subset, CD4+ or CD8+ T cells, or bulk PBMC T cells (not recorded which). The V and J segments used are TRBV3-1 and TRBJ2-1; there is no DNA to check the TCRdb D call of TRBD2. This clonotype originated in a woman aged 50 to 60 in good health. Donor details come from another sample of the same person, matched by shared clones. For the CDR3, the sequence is CASSQGLRLAGGNEQFF.